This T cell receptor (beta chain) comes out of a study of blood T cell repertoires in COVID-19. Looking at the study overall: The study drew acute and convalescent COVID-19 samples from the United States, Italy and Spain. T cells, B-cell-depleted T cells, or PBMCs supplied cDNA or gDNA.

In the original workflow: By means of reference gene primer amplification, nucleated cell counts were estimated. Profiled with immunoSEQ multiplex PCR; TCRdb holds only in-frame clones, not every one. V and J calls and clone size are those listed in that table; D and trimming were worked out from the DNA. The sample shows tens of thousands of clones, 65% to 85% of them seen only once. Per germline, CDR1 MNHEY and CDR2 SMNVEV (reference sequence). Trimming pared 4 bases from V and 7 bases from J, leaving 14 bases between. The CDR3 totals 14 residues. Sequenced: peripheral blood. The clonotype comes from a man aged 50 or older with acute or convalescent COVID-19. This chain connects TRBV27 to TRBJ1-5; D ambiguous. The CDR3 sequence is CASSSGGAGQPQHF. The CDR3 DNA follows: TGTGCCAGCAGTTCCGGAGGCGCCGGGCAGCCCCAGCATTTT.